Below, 32 T cell receptor beta chains from the same sample are listed, as sequenced in a study of vaccination effects on CD4 cells after COVID-19 (dated by TCRdb to between 2021 and 2023). The antigens of these receptors remain unknown. Preparation of the library involved the immunoSEQ multiplex PCR assay. The immuneACCESS repertoire file appears here via TCRdb, limited to in-frame rearrangements. These files lack a portion of the clones; in checked studies, under half of the deficit traces to unresolved V genes, and the cause of the others is not known. This sample has around 33,000 clones in its table, and roughly 63% of those were observed once. Roughly 8.2% of the sample belongs to the ten largest clones. The ViraFEST assay stimulated PBMC with viral peptide pools and then used TCR sequencing to identify antigen-specific CD4+ T cell clonotypes by expansion. After around 10 days of culture, CD4+ T cells were isolated with the EasySep CD4+ T cell isolation kit. Participants received two doses of either the BNT162b2 or the mRNA-1273 mRNA SARS-CoV-2 vaccine.

The source material was CD4+ T cells from PBMCs cultured with SARS-CoV-2 spike peptides, sampled after COVID-19 vaccination. The cell subset or site label on this specimen signifies: SARS-CoV-2 spike overlapping peptide pool stimulation. These receptor sequences come from a human donor who received a COVID-19 vaccine.

V and J are TRBV5-1 and TRBJ2-5; 7 positions match TRBD2. Germline values: CDR1 SGHRS, CDR2 YFSETQ. CDR3 length: 13 amino acids. J gave up 2 bases and V 2 bases, and 0 bases lay outside the gene matches. As DNA, the CDR3 is TGCGCCAGCAGCTTCGGGGGGCAAGAGACCCAGTACTTC. Encoded protein: CASSFGGQETQYF.

The chain is built from TRBV7-9 and TRBJ2-1; 8 positions match TRBD2. CDR1 is SEHNR and CDR2 is FQNEAQ in the germline V gene (reference sequence). The length of the CDR3 is 15 residues. J gave up 6 bases and V 6 bases, and 10 bases lay outside the gene matches. CDR3 DNA: TGTGCCAGCAGTCCCCGGGGGGGCCTAATCAATGAGCAGTTCTTC. It translates to CASSPRGGLINEQFF.

The genes are TRBV19 and TRBJ1-1; a weak D match, TRBD1 (5 bases). CDR1 is LNHDA and CDR2 is SQIVND in the germline V gene (reference sequence). Trimming took off 3 bases at V and 11 bases at J, with 22 bases between the two ends. The CDR3 sequence is 15 residues long. CDR3 amino acids: CASSISWGFGEAAFF. For the CDR3, the DNA is TGTGCCAGTAGTATTTCGTGGGGCTTCGGTGAGGCCGCTTTCTTT.

This clone was counted a single time. The chain employs TRBV15 and TRBJ2-5; no firm D call. Germline V gene data show CDR1 as LNHNV and CDR2 as YYDKDF (reference sequence). Between the trimmed V and J ends, which lost 0 bases and 4 bases, there was a span of 3 bases. The CDR3 runs to 12 residues. CDR3 region: CATSRDLETQYF. As DNA, the CDR3 is TGTGCCACCAGCAGAGATTTAGAGACCCAGTACTTC.

The J gene is TRBJ2-3, the V gene TRBV7-2; 13 nucleotides match TRBD2. CDR3 length: 17 amino acids. Germline loops: CDR1 SGHTA, CDR2 FQGNSA. The V gene end was trimmed by 4 bases and the J gene end by 4 bases; junction bases not matched to a gene: 8. The CDR3 is CASSSSWTSGSSDTQYF. The CDR3 region has the DNA TGTGCCAGCAGCTCATCATGGACTAGCGGGAGCTCAGATACGCAGTATTTT.

This chain joins TRBV3-1 (or the pseudogene TRBV3-2) and TRBJ2-5, with unresolved D. The V gene's germline CDR1 is LGHDT and CDR2 YNNKEL (reference sequence). The CDR3 has 15 amino acids. The V end was cut by 3 bases, the J end by 4 bases, with 15 bases between. Here the CDR3 DNA reads TGTGCCAGCAGCCATAAACAGACCCTCGGAGAGACCCAGTACTTC. Translated: CASSHKQTLGETQYF.

This clone occurred once. The CDR3 nucleotides read TGTGCCAGCATTGTAACACGGGACAGGGGGTTAGGGCAGTACTTC. Amino acids: CASIVTRDRGLGQYF. The chain is built from TRBV6-5 and TRBJ2-7; the match to TRBD1 covers 11 bases. The CDR3 has 15 amino acids. Germline loops: CDR1 MNHEY, CDR2 SVGAGI. With 7 bases clipped from V and 9 bases from J, the junction kept 14 bases outside the gene matches.

The chain couples TRBV4-1 to TRBJ2-4, with 13 nucleotides matching TRBD2. This CDR3 comprises 20 residues. Germline V lookup: CDR1 MGHRA, CDR2 YSYEKL. V shed 0 bases, J shed 1 base, and the junction held 9 bases outside the gene matches. CDR3 bases: TGCGCCAGCAGCCAAGAGGCGGGACTAGCGGGGCCCTGGGCCAAAAACATTCAGTACTTC. This translates into CASSQEAGLAGPWAKNIQYF.

The chain employs TRBV14 and TRBJ1-2; no firm D call. Germline CDR1 and CDR2: SGHDN and FVKESK. Trimming shortened V by 3 bases and J by 2 bases, and 7 bases separated the two germline ends. The CDR3 sequence is 13 residues long. The CDR3 DNA reads as TGTGCCAGCAGCCAGTCCAGGAACTATGGCTACACCTTC. It codes for CASSQSRNYGYTF.

V gene TRBV19 combines with J gene TRBJ2-7; 9 nucleotides align to TRBD1. CDR1 and CDR2 (germline): LNHDA, SQIVND (reference sequence). The CDR3 totals 16 residues. V lost 6 bases to trimming and J lost 4 bases; unmatched junction nucleotides: 13. CDR3 nucleotides: TGTGCCAGTAGCCCCTCGGCTACAGGGGGCTTTTACGAGCAGTACTTC. Its protein is CASSPSATGGFYEQYF. Together with reference TRBV19 and TRBJ2-7, the CDR3 gives the full variable domain: DGGITQSPKYLFRKEGQNVTLSCEQNLNHDAMYWYRQDPGQGLRLIYYSQIVNDFQKGDIAEGYSVSREKKESFPLTVTSAQKNPTAFYLCASSPSATGGFYEQYFGPGTRLTVT.

The chain carries TRBV2 and TRBJ1-5, with a possible D match to TRBD1 (5 bases). This CDR3 has 14 amino acids. Germline lookup yields CDR1 SNHLY and CDR2 FYNNEI. Trimming shortened V by 3 bases and J by 4 bases, and 10 bases separated the two germline ends. The CDR3 DNA sequence: TGTGCCAGCAGTGAGCTCGACAGTAATCAGCCCCAGCATTTT. It encodes CASSELDSNQPQHF.

The V and J genes are TRBV7-2 and TRBJ2-1; D might be TRBD1 (5 bases). V dropped 6 bases and J dropped 7 bases, with 16 bases sitting between them. Germline CDR1 and CDR2: SGHTA and FQGNSA. The CDR3 spans 14 residues. The CDR3 DNA is TGTGCCAGCAGTTGGGCCTTTCCAGGGAATGAGCAGTTCTTC. Its protein product is CASSWAFPGNEQFF. Supplemented by reference TRBV7-2 and TRBJ2-1, the full variable domain reads GAGVSQSPSNKVTEKGKDVELRCDPISGHTALYWYRQSLGQGLEFLIYFQGNSAPDKSGLPSDRFSAERTGGSVSTLTIQRTQQEDSAVYLCASSWAFPGNEQFFGPGTRLTVL.

V usage is TRBV10-3 and J usage is TRBJ1-2; D unclear. CDR1 is ENHRY and CDR2 is SYGVKD in the germline V gene. Between the trimmed V and J ends, which lost 10 bases and 1 base, there was a span of 13 bases. The CDR3 contains 13 residues. The CDR3 region is CANQEPNNYGYTF. The CDR3 DNA is TGTGCCAATCAGGAGCCCAATAACTATGGCTACACCTTC.

The chain joins TRBV5-1 to TRBJ1-6; no definite D call. V shed 4 bases and J shed 0 bases, with 17 bases lying between them. Germline values: CDR1 SGHRS, CDR2 YFSETQ. The length of the CDR3 is 18 residues. DNA of the CDR3: TGCGCCAGCAGCGTGACGTTAACCCAGAGCTCCTATAATTCACCCCTCCACTTT. Its protein product is CASSVTLTQSSYNSPLHF.

This chain joins TRBV6-6 and TRBJ2-5; 9 nucleotides line up with TRBD1. This CDR3 comprises 12 residues. Losses at the gene ends were 9 bases for V and 2 bases for J; bases not matched to a gene: 1. Per the germline V gene, CDR1 is MNHNY and CDR2 is SVGAGI (reference sequence). The CDR3 DNA is TGTGCCAGTGGACAGGGGCAAGAGACCCAGTACTTC. Residues: CASGQGQETQYF.

The chain joins TRBV7-9 to TRBJ2-1, with 7 bases that match TRBD2. Germline CDR1 SEHNR, CDR2 FQNEAQ (reference sequence). The V segment lost 0 bases and the J segment 7 bases; nucleotides outside the gene matches: 6. This CDR3 region has 15 residues. The CDR3, as DNA: TGTGCCAGCAGCTTAGCGGGAGGGCCGAGGAATGAGCAGTTCTTC. Amino acids: CASSLAGGPRNEQFF.

The chain uses TRBV7-8 and TRBJ2-1, with 9 bases aligning to TRBD2. There are 16 residues in the CDR3. Trimming removed 5 bases from V and 3 bases from J; junction bases left unmatched: 8. CDR1 is SGHVS and CDR2 is FQNEAQ in the germline V gene. This CDR3 reads CASSQVRGRVYNEQFF. The CDR3 DNA follows: TGTGCCAGCAGCCAGGTTCGCGGGAGGGTCTACAATGAGCAGTTCTTC.

The chain employs TRBV6-6 and TRBJ1-3; a weak D match, TRBD1 (5 bases). Germline V gene lookup returns CDR1 MNHNY and CDR2 SVGAGI (reference sequence). CDR3 length equals 16 residues. V lost 2 bases, J lost 0 bases, and 11 bases lay in between. This CDR3 reads CASSYPPGSSGNTIYF. CDR3 nucleotide sequence: TGTGCCAGCAGTTACCCCCCAGGGAGCTCTGGAAACACCATATATTTT.

The chain links TRBV7-6 to TRBJ1-4; a weak D match, TRBD1 (5 bases). This CDR3 comprises 15 residues. V was trimmed by 2 bases and J by 9 bases, leaving 16 bases between them. Germline values: CDR1 SGHVS, CDR2 FNYEAQ. The DNA for the CDR3 is TGTGCCAGCAGCTTAAACGGGGGGTCGGTCCAAAAACTGTTTTTT. Its protein is CASSLNGGSVQKLFF.

This chain joins TRBV5-4 and TRBJ2-3, with a weak D call TRBD1 (5 bases). Germline V lookup: CDR1 SGHNT, CDR2 YYREEE (reference sequence). This CDR3 has 13 amino acids. The germline V and J ends were trimmed by 7 bases and 1 base, with 10 bases remaining between them. The CDR3 reads CASWLGGTDTQYF. DNA for the CDR3: TGTGCCAGCTGGCTAGGGGGCACAGATACGCAGTATTTT.

The chain joins TRBV18 to TRBJ1-3, with a tentative D call TRBD1 (6 bases). This CDR3 region has 16 residues. Germline V CDR1 and CDR2: KGHSH, LQKENI. V lost 0 bases, J lost 0 bases, and 9 bases lay in between. The CDR3 loop is CASSPPGQHSGNTIYF. The CDR3 nucleotides read TGTGCCAGCTCACCACCGGGACAACACTCTGGAAACACCATATATTTT.

The V call is TRBV7-2, the J call TRBJ2-3; tentative D call: TRBD2 (6 bases). CDR1 and CDR2 from the germline V gene are SGHTA and FQGNSA. This CDR3 is built from 13 residues. V was trimmed by 5 bases and J by 4 bases, leaving 10 bases between them. CDR3 protein: CASSLRLADTQYF. CDR3 DNA: TGTGCCAGCAGCCTCAGACTAGCAGATACGCAGTATTTT.

This chain connects TRBV29-1 to TRBJ1-5, with TRBD1 matching 9 bases. The CDR3 loop spans 15 amino acids. Germline CDR1 SQVTM, CDR2 ANQGSEA. Trimming cost V 4 bases and J 7 bases; bases outside gene matches: 11. The CDR3 DNA follows: TGCAGCGTTGCAGTGGGACAGGGAATGGGCCAGCCCCAGCATTTT. This sequence encodes CSVAVGQGMGQPQHF.

The chain is built from TRBV24-1 and TRBJ2-2; 9 positions match TRBD1. The CDR3 is 17 amino acids. Germline assignment: CDR1 KGHDR and CDR2 SFDVKD. After removal of 4 bases from V and 2 bases from J, the junction contained 7 bases not matched to a gene. The CDR3 coding sequence is TGTGCCACCAGTGACACAACAGGGGGCGGTAACACCGGGGAGCTGTTTTTT. Translation: CATSDTTGGGNTGELFF.

This clone appeared once. The chain couples TRBV7-8 to TRBJ2-7; 10 nucleotides agree with TRBD2. The CDR3 consists of 16 residues. The V and J ends lost 1 base and 2 bases, in that order; junction bases with no gene match: 5. Per germline, CDR1 SGHVS and CDR2 FQNEAQ. The CDR3 protein is CASSLVVAGGPYEQYF. The CDR3 nucleotides are TGTGCCAGCAGCTTAGTGGTAGCGGGGGGCCCCTACGAGCAGTACTTC.

CDR3 sequence: CATRKTGARDGYTF. The CDR3 DNA reads TGTGCCACTCGGAAGACGGGAGCCAGGGATGGCTACACCTTC. The rearrangement joins TRBV2 to TRBJ1-2; possibly TRBD1 for D (5 bases). Germline V gene lookup returns CDR1 SNHLY and CDR2 FYNNEI. V was pared by 10 bases and J by 6 bases, with 21 bases between. The CDR3 length is 14 residues. Supplemented by reference TRBV2 and TRBJ1-2, the full variable domain reads EPEVTQTPSHQVTQMGQEVILRCVPISNHLYFYWYRQILGQKVEFLVSFYNNEISEKSEIFDDQFSVERPDGSNFTLKIRSTKLEDSAMYFCATRKTGARDGYTFGSGTRLTVV.

The chain recombines TRBV19 with TRBJ2-7; 7 nucleotides match TRBD2. The V gene's germline CDR1 is LNHDA and CDR2 SQIVND (reference sequence). This CDR3 spans 15 amino acids. V was clipped by 3 bases and J by 0 bases; unmatched bases: 5. This CDR3 is CASSMSSGDSYEQYF. The CDR3 DNA sequence: TGTGCCAGTAGTATGTCTAGCGGCGACTCCTACGAGCAGTACTTC.

The V gene is TRBV11-2, the J gene TRBJ1-2; D is perhaps TRBD1 (6 bases). This CDR3 contains 14 residues. The germline V gene has CDR1 SGHAT and CDR2 FQNNGV. V dropped 5 bases and J dropped 8 bases, with 18 bases sitting between them. The CDR3 region is CASSQSGGGGGYTF. The CDR3, as DNA: TGTGCCAGCAGCCAAAGCGGGGGGGGCGGCGGCTACACCTTC.

V is TRBV5-1 and J is TRBJ2-7, with TRBD2 identical over 13 bases. Looked up from germline, CDR1 is SGHRS and CDR2 is YFSETQ. V lost 4 bases and J lost 3; bases outside the gene matches: 4. This CDR3 is 15 amino acids long. The CDR3 coding sequence is TGCGCCAGCAGCCCTCGGACTAGCGGGAGCTACGAGCAGTACTTC. Residues: CASSPRTSGSYEQYF.

The rearrangement joins TRBV20-1 to TRBJ2-5; D may match TRBD1 or TRBD2 (5 bases each). In germline, CDR1 is DFQATT, CDR2 SNEGSKA (reference sequence). The CDR3 sequence is 11 residues long. The V end was cut by 6 bases, the J end by 9 bases, with 14 bases between. CDR3 loop: CSAEVGRAQYF. CDR3 nucleotide sequence: TGCAGTGCGGAGGTGGGGCGGGCCCAGTACTTC.

This sequence joins TRBV7-6 and TRBJ1-1; 8 bases fit TRBD1. V dropped 2 bases and J dropped 4; count of bases not matched to a gene: 0. Germline values: CDR1 SGHVS, CDR2 FNYEAQ. CDR3 length: 13 amino acids. Here the CDR3 DNA reads TGTGCCAGCAGCTTAACAGGGGGCACTGAAGCTTTCTTT. This encodes CASSLTGGTEAFF.

The gene calls are TRBV6-2 or TRBV6-3 and TRBJ2-5, with D possibly matching TRBD1 (6 bases). The CDR3 has 15 amino acids. The germline gives CDR1 MNHEY, CDR2 SVGEGT. Trimming removed 4 bases at V and 0 bases at J, with 12 bases between. The CDR3 DNA follows: TGTGCCAGCAGTTGGGGTACAGGGAACCAAGAGACCCAGTACTTC. This gives the protein CASSWGTGNQETQYF.